This T cell receptor beta chain was found in a study of beta chain features in type 1 diabetes. Trimming shortened V by 0 bases and J by 10 bases, and 12 bases separated the two germline ends. CDR1 GTSNPN and CDR2 SVGIG come from the germline V gene (reference sequence). The CDR3 consists of 12 residues. Broader study findings: VDJ junctions in type 1 diabetes patients carried more deletions and fewer insertions. Researchers report that Type 1 diabetes patients had moderately but significantly shorter TCRB CDR3s across all four CD4+ subsets.

Stem cell-like memory, regulatory, central memory and naive CD4+ cells were sorted via CD45RO/CCR7/CD25/CD127/CD95/CD27. A note on this clone: Its antigen is unknown.

Expressed TCRB transcripts got sequenced, as all isolated RNA was reverse transcribed. Sequencing was performed with immunoSEQ multiplex PCR; in TCRdb, only in-frame clones are kept and a portion is missing. The table has approximately 160,000 clones, approximately 10% seen once. The TCR comes from a man aged 25 to 45 with type 1 diabetes. The V call is TRBV30, the J call TRBJ1-1; TRBD1 is a possible D gene (6 bases). The sequenced material came from central memory CD4+ T cells from blood. In DNA form, the CDR3 reads TGTGCCTGGAGTGTATTCCAGGGGAGAGCTTTCTTT. Amino acid sequence: CAWSVFQGRAFF. Complete variable domain (other parts from reference TRBV30 and TRBJ1-1): SQTIHQWPATLVQPVGSPLSLECTVEGTSNPNLYWYRQAAGRGLQLLFYSVGIGQISSEVPQNLSASRPQDRQFILSSKKLLLSDSGFYLCAWSVFQGRAFFGQGTRLTVV.